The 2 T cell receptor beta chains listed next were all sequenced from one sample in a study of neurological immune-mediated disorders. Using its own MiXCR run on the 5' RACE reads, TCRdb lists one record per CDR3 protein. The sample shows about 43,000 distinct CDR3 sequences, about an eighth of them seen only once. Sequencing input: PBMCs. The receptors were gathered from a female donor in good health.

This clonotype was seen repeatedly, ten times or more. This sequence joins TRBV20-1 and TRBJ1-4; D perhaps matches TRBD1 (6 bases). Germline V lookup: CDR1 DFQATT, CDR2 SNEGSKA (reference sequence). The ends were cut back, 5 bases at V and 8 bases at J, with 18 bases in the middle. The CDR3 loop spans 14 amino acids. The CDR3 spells CSAQIQGLWEKLFF. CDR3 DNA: TGCAGTGCTCAAATCCAGGGGTTATGGGAAAAACTGTTTTTT.

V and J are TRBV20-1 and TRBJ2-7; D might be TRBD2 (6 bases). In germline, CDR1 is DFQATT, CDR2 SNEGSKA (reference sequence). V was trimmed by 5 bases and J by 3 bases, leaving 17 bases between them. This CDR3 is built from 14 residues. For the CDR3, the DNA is TGCAGTGCTTTCCTTGGGGGGAGTTTCTACGAGCAGTACTTC. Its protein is CSAFLGGSFYEQYF.